This TCR beta chain was captured by sequencing in a study of OX40 agonist ivuxolimab in advanced cancers. Overall study: Patients in the trial were receiving intravenous ivuxolimab every 2 weeks, at doses of 0.01 to 10 mg/kg. At around 81% male, the cohort had a mean age of around 56 years, ranging from about 20 to 79. Points from the study as a whole: Those patients achieving a partial response at 0.1-3.0 mg/kg showed among the lowest clonal expansion.

The cohort excluded patients with autoimmune disease history or systemic immunosuppression. Produced via immunoSEQ multiplex PCR; TCRdb's table is partial and in-frame only. Here the sample spans around 7,800 clones, roughly 90% being singletons. This clone is a singleton in its sample. The antigen remains unidentified. The TCR was taken from an adult with an advanced solid tumor such as melanoma, head and neck, liver or kidney cancer. The sample consisted of CD4+ or CD8+ T cells sorted from blood, taken in a trial of the OX40 agonist ivuxolimab.

The CDR3 loop is CASSPPGQPNTEAFF. In DNA, the CDR3 is TGCGCCAGCAGCCCCCCCGGACAGCCGAACACTGAAGCTTTCTTT. The genes are TRBV4-3 and TRBJ1-1; D perhaps matches TRBD1 (6 bases). The length of the CDR3 is 15 residues. Germline assignment: CDR1 LGHNA and CDR2 YSLEER. V lost 4 bases, J lost 1 base, and 13 bases lay in between.